The clone carrying this TCR beta chain was picked up many times. The record originates from a study of regulatory T cells in long-lasting Graves disease. In the study overall: Duration of antithyroid drug therapy among newly diagnosed Graves' patients was under 3 months.

Sample time point: newly diagnosed GD, antithyroid drugs for less than 3 months. Isolated PBMC RNA provided the starting material for the TCR library. The patients included were those that came from an endocrinology department in Xi'an, China. Each patient gave approximately 8.8 milliliters of EDTA-anticoagulated peripheral blood. V shed 1 base and J 3 bases; nucleotides not matched to a gene: 3. This CDR3 comprises 15 residues. Germline CDR1 reads SGHAT; CDR2 reads FQNNGV. Arm-PCR of CDR3 regions and iRepertoire HTBI primers were the basis on which TCR beta libraries were built. TCRdb redid the calling of the multiplex PCR reads with MiXCR, one entry per CDR3 protein. The data hold more than 350,000 distinct CDR3 sequences, with 15% observed a single time. This sample also appeared in a second study, on T cells in Graves' hyperthyroidism and ophthalmopathy.

This clonotype originated in a woman aged 25-40 years with Graves disease. Sequenced material: peripheral blood mononuclear cells (PBMCs), taken at new diagnosis, from a patient treated with antithyroid drugs. This chain uses TRBV11-2 with TRBJ2-7; 10 nucleotides agree with TRBD2. CDR3 DNA: TGTGCCAGCAGCTTAGGTTCTAGCGGGGGCTACGAGCAGTACTTC. Its protein product is CASSLGSSGGYEQYF.